These 9 T cell receptor beta chains were sequenced from one sample in a study of graft-versus-host responses after intestinal transplantation. Method: immunoSEQ multiplex PCR; TCRdb's copy keeps in-frame clones and lacks some. The sample records some 70,000 clones, roughly 92% being singletons. The sample consisted of bone marrow, taken approximately 100 weeks after intestinal transplantation. Every receptor here comes from a human patient who received an intestinal transplant, so some T cells may come from the graft donor.

The J gene is TRBJ2-5, the V gene TRBV6-4; 10 bases map to TRBD2. CDR3 length: 14 residues. With 5 bases clipped from V and 1 base from J, the junction kept 1 base outside the gene matches. Per germline, CDR1 MRHNA and CDR2 SNTAGT. CDR3 sequence: CASSPSGGQETQYF. CDR3 DNA sequence: TGTGCCAGCAGTCCTAGCGGGGGCCAAGAGACCCAGTACTTC.

This chain uses TRBV7-9 with TRBJ2-3; 7 bases align to TRBD1. The CDR3 loop spans 17 amino acids. From germline, CDR1 is SEHNR and CDR2 FQNEAQ (reference sequence). V trimming: 0 bases; J trimming: 3 bases; junction bases outside the gene matches: 9. CDR3: CASSLALTGPGTDTQYF. Written as DNA, the CDR3 is TGTGCCAGCAGCTTAGCCCTGACAGGGCCGGGAACAGATACGCAGTATTTT.

The chain couples TRBV7-9 to TRBJ1-4; 8 positions agree with TRBD1. Per the germline V gene, CDR1 is SEHNR and CDR2 is FQNEAQ (reference sequence). The CDR3 runs 14 residues. V lost 5 bases to trimming and J lost 5 bases; unmatched junction nucleotides: 4. The CDR3 DNA sequence: TGTGCCAGCAGCCCGGACAGGGAAAATGAAAAACTGTTTTTT. Translated: CASSPDRENEKLFF. The entire variable domain, with the rest obtained from reference TRBV7-9 and TRBJ1-4, is as follows: DTGVSQNPRHKITKRGQNVTFRCDPISEHNRLYWYRQTLGQGPEFLTYFQNEAQLEKSRLLSDRFSAERPKGSFSTLEIQRTEQGDSAMYLCASSPDRENEKLFFGSGTQLSVL.

This chain joins TRBV19 and TRBJ2-3, with D tentatively TRBD2 (5 bases). CDR3 length: 15 amino acids. CDR1 and CDR2 (germline): LNHDA, SQIVND (reference sequence). V gave up 4 bases and J gave up 1 base, with 12 bases separating them. The CDR3 loop is CASSTPRRGTDTQYF. The CDR3, as DNA: TGTGCCAGTAGTACCCCCCGGCGGGGCACAGATACGCAGTATTTT.

The chain combines TRBV6-5 with TRBJ1-5; no definite D call. There are 15 residues in the CDR3. CDR1 and CDR2 from the germline V gene are MNHEY and SVGAGI. V shed 0 bases and J shed 4 bases, with 10 bases lying between them. CDR3 region: CASSYSSDPNQPQHF. In nucleotides, the CDR3 is TGTGCCAGCAGTTACTCGTCGGACCCTAATCAGCCCCAGCATTTT.

The gene calls are TRBV9 and TRBJ2-3; 9 bases are shared with TRBD2. Germline CDR1 reads SGDLS; CDR2 reads YYNGEE. After removal of 5 bases from V and 0 bases from J, the junction contained 4 bases not matched to a gene. The length of the CDR3 is 15 residues. CDR3 DNA sequence: TGTGCCAGCAGTAAGCTAGCGGGGAGCACAGATACGCAGTATTTT. Translating gives CASSKLAGSTDTQYF.

The chain recombines TRBV10-3 with TRBJ2-1; 9 bases match TRBD1. The trim removed 3 bases at V and 3 bases at J, leaving 3 bases unmatched. Germline CDR1 ENHRY, CDR2 SYGVKD. This CDR3 has 15 amino acids. The chain's CDR3 is CAISETGGDYNEQFF. In DNA, the CDR3 is TGTGCCATCAGTGAAACAGGGGGCGACTACAATGAGCAGTTCTTC.

This rearrangement joins TRBV2 to TRBJ2-3; the D is unclear. V lost 4 bases to trimming and J lost 0 bases, with 11 bases between them. This CDR3 region has 15 residues. Germline-derived CDR1 and CDR2 are SNHLY and FYNNEI. The CDR3 nucleotides are TGTGCCAGCAGTGGGCTGGGGTTGAGCACAGATACGCAGTATTTT. Its translation is CASSGLGLSTDTQYF.

The chain employs TRBV6-5 and TRBJ1-3; 8 bases agree with TRBD1. Germline V CDR1 and CDR2: MNHEY, SVGAGI. After removal of 4 bases from V and 2 bases from J, the junction contained 7 bases not matched to a gene. There are 16 residues in the CDR3. The CDR3 loop is CASSSSGGSAGNTIYF. DNA of the CDR3: TGTGCCAGCAGTTCCTCAGGGGGCTCAGCTGGAAACACCATATATTTT.